One sample yielded the 24 T cell receptor beta chains listed below, sequenced in a study of siplizumab effects on memory and regulatory T cells. Clones were read by immunoSEQ multiplex PCR, and TCRdb kept only the in-frame ones, dropping some. The profile shows over 80,000 clones, just under 95% of them singletons. The material sequenced was non-Treg CD4+ T cells sorted from blood. The receptors stem from a human donor in good health.

This clone showed up just once. This chain connects TRBV30 to TRBJ2-3; the match to TRBD2 covers 12 bases. The CDR3 extends over 15 amino acids. The germline V gene has CDR1 GTSNPN and CDR2 SVGIG (reference sequence). J was trimmed by 5 bases and V by 3 bases; bases with no gene match: 6. CDR3 bases: TGTGCCTGGAGGCAAAAGGGACTAGCGGGAGATACGCAGTATTTT. It is translated as CAWRQKGLAGDTQYF.

CDR3 bases: TGTGCCAGCAGCTTGGTGGGCAGAAAACAAACTGAAGCTTTCTTT. Its translation is CASSLVGRKQTEAFF. This chain links TRBV5-6 with TRBJ1-1, with D unclear. The V gene's germline CDR1 is SGHDT and CDR2 YYEEEE. The CDR3 is made up of 15 amino acids. V was clipped by 0 bases and J by 5 bases, with 14 bases between them.

The V gene is TRBV6-5, the J gene TRBJ1-5, with D unresolved. The CDR3 has 12 amino acids. V was cut by 8 bases and J by 5 bases, with 10 bases left in between. Germline V gene sequence: CDR1 MNHEY, CDR2 SVGAGI. For the CDR3, the DNA is TGTGCCAGCGGGCGGGCCGATCAGCCCCAGCATTTT. It translates to CASGRADQPQHF.

This rearrangement joins TRBV27 to TRBJ2-7; 7 nucleotides line up with TRBD1. Germline CDR1 MNHEY, CDR2 SMNVEV (reference sequence). The CDR3 covers 14 residues. V lost 2 bases, J lost 9 bases, and 10 bases stayed unmatched. As DNA, the CDR3 is TGTGCCAGCAGTTTAACAGGGGCGGGCGGTGGGCAGTACTTC. Its protein product is CASSLTGAGGGQYF.

J is TRBJ2-7 and V is TRBV18; D is ambiguous. Deletions cut 3 bases from V and 2 bases from J, with 5 bases between. The CDR3 spans 12 residues. Germline V gene sequence: CDR1 KGHSH, CDR2 LQKENI. DNA of the CDR3: TGTGCCAGCTCACCCACCCCCTACGAGCAGTACTTC. Translated, it gives CASSPTPYEQYF.

V is TRBV5-1 and J is TRBJ2-1; 11 positions agree with TRBD2. Germline trimming cut 4 bases from V and 2 bases from J; bases unmatched to any gene: 2. CDR3 length: 15 residues. CDR1 SGHRS and CDR2 YFSETQ come from the germline V gene. DNA of the CDR3: TGCGCCAGCAGCGTGGGACTAGCGGCCTACAATGAGCAGTTCTTC. Protein sequence: CASSVGLAAYNEQFF.

V and J are TRBV9 and TRBJ2-3, with 12 bases matching TRBD2. V was clipped by 4 bases and J by 5 bases; unmatched bases: 14. CDR1 is SGDLS, CDR2 YYNGEE, per germline. The length of the CDR3 is 18 residues. The CDR3 loop is CASSSLHDSGLAGDTQYF. CDR3 in DNA: TGTGCCAGCAGCTCCCTTCACGACTCGGGACTAGCGGGAGATACGCAGTATTTT.

This sequence joins TRBV5-1 and TRBJ2-4; D not certain. With 3 bases removed from V and 2 bases from J, the gap between germline ends came to 12 bases. The CDR3 extends over 15 amino acids. Per the germline V gene, CDR1 is SGHRS and CDR2 is YFSETQ. The CDR3 here is CASSYGPRTKNIQYF. As DNA, the CDR3 is TGCGCCAGCAGCTACGGCCCAAGGACCAAAAACATTCAGTACTTC.

The chain links TRBV10-1 to TRBJ1-1; 12 nucleotides align to TRBD1. This CDR3 contains 17 residues. Germline CDR1 WNHNN, CDR2 SYGVQD (reference sequence). Unmatched junction bases numbered 8, after V lost 5 bases and J lost 1 base. The chain's CDR3 is CASSPGTGGAGNTEAFF. CDR3 nucleotides: TGCGCCAGCAGTCCCGGGACAGGGGGCGCAGGGAACACTGAAGCTTTCTTT.

This chain's CDR3 is CASSRTANYGYTF. The DNA of the CDR3 is TGTGCCAGCAGCCGGACTGCTAACTATGGCTACACCTTC. The J gene is TRBJ1-2, the V gene TRBV11-2; no reliable D call. The V end lost 5 bases, the J end lost 0 bases, and 7 bases lay between the germline ends. The germline gives CDR1 SGHAT, CDR2 FQNNGV. The CDR3 has 13 residues.

The V call is TRBV10-3, the J call TRBJ1-5; 9 bases match TRBD1. This CDR3 comprises 15 residues. The V and J ends lost 6 bases and 4 bases, in that order; junction bases with no gene match: 7. Per the germline V gene, CDR1 is ENHRY and CDR2 is SYGVKD. This chain's CDR3 is CAISETGTGNQPQHF. The CDR3 bases are TGTGCCATCAGCGAGACCGGGACAGGGAATCAGCCCCAGCATTTT.

CDR3 protein: CASSFASGREAFF. CDR3 bases: TGTGCCAGCAGCTTTGCCTCTGGCAGGGAAGCTTTCTTT. V is TRBV7-2 and J is TRBJ1-1; D gene unclear. CDR1 and CDR2 from the germline V gene are SGHTA and FQGNSA. The CDR3 has 13 residues. V was cut by 3 bases and J by 8 bases, with 13 bases left in between.

This chain connects TRBV2 to TRBJ1-1, with D maybe TRBD1 (6 bases). Trimming removed 1 base from V and 0 bases from J, with 6 bases in between. CDR1 is SNHLY and CDR2 is FYNNEI in the germline V gene. CDR3 length equals 14 residues. The CDR3 DNA reads TGTGCCAGCAGTGAAGGGACAGTGAACACTGAAGCTTTCTTT. It translates to CASSEGTVNTEAFF.

The chain links TRBV29-1 to TRBJ1-2; no definite D call. The V and J ends lost 6 bases and 8 bases respectively, with 10 bases between them. CDR1 and CDR2 (germline): SQVTM, ANQGSEA. This CDR3 has 10 residues. CDR3 in DNA: TGCAGCGTCGGGAACGGCGGCTACACCTTC. Its translation: CSVGNGGYTF.

CDR3 sequence: CASSHGVGLAGPSSYNEQFF. For the CDR3, the DNA is TGTGCCAGCAGTCACGGAGTGGGACTAGCGGGCCCAAGCTCCTACAATGAGCAGTTCTTC. This chain links TRBV7-3 with TRBJ2-1; TRBD2 agrees at 12 bases. The germline V gene encodes CDR1 SGHTA and CDR2 FQGTGA. V shed 6 bases, J shed 0 bases, and the junction held 15 bases outside the gene matches. This CDR3 comprises 20 residues.

The CDR3 bases are TGCGCCAGCAGCCCCAGGATTTCGCCCTACGAGCAGTACTTC. Translation: CASSPRISPYEQYF. The chain links TRBV10-1 to TRBJ2-7; D is uncertain. V was trimmed by 6 bases and J by 2 bases, leaving 14 bases between them. This CDR3 comprises 14 residues. The germline V gene encodes CDR1 WNHNN and CDR2 SYGVQD (reference sequence).

The gene calls are TRBV18 and TRBJ2-1; D is unclear. Per the germline V gene, CDR1 is KGHSH and CDR2 is LQKENI. The V gene lost 5 bases and the J gene lost 4 bases, with 3 bases spanning the gap. This CDR3 has 11 residues. CDR3 residues: CASSTYNEQFF. CDR3 coding DNA: TGTGCCAGCTCAACGTACAATGAGCAGTTCTTC.

This clone was seen once. In nucleotides, the CDR3 is TGTGCCAGCAGCGTAGCTGGGGGGAAACTGCAGTACTTC. Amino acid sequence: CASSVAGGKLQYF. This chain connects TRBV9 to TRBJ2-7; perhaps TRBD2 as D (6 bases). The CDR3 loop spans 13 amino acids. Trimming cost V 0 bases and J 9 bases, with 13 bases left between them. Germline-derived CDR1 and CDR2 are SGDLS and YYNGEE.

The chain combines TRBV5-8 with TRBJ2-3; D may be TRBD2 (5 bases). This CDR3 has 14 residues. The germline V gene has CDR1 SGHTS and CDR2 YDEGEE. V dropped 5 bases and J dropped 0 bases, with 10 bases sitting between them. The CDR3 sequence is CASRLGSSTDTQYF. The CDR3 coding sequence is TGTGCCAGCAGACTAGGATCTAGCACAGATACGCAGTATTTT.

The genes are TRBV19 and TRBJ1-1; unclear D gene. The CDR3 has 13 residues. Germline V CDR1 and CDR2: LNHDA, SQIVND (reference sequence). V gave up 5 bases and J gave up 7 bases, with 14 bases separating them. CDR3 nucleotide sequence: TGTGCCAGTAGTCCGGCTGGGGTCGGTGAAGCTTTCTTT. Its translation: CASSPAGVGEAFF.

This chain joins TRBV6-5 and TRBJ1-1, with no clear D. Germline V gene data show CDR1 as MNHEY and CDR2 as SVGAGI. V was clipped by 6 bases and J by 3 bases, with 14 bases between them. The CDR3 totals 14 residues. CDR3 in amino acids: CASRFGILDTEAFF. CDR3 DNA sequence: TGTGCCAGCAGATTTGGGATCCTGGACACTGAAGCTTTCTTT.

The V and J genes are TRBV28 and TRBJ2-1; D may be TRBD2 (5 bases). This CDR3 region has 15 residues. Germline V CDR1 and CDR2: MDHEN, SYDVKM. The V gene lost 2 bases and the J gene lost 8 bases, with 16 bases spanning the gap. CDR3 region: CASSLPGSTADEQFF. CDR3 DNA: TGTGCCAGCAGTTTACCAGGTTCCACAGCGGATGAGCAGTTCTTC. The full variable domain, rest sourced from reference TRBV28 and TRBJ2-1, is DVKVTQSSRYLVKRTGEKVFLECVQDMDHENMFWYRQDPGLGLRLIYFSYDVKMKEKGDIPEGYSVSREKKERFSLILESASTNQTSMYLCASSLPGSTADEQFFGPGTRLTVL.

The chain couples TRBV27 to TRBJ2-5, with 8 nucleotides matching TRBD1. The ends lost 4 bases at V and 5 bases at J; junction bases unmatched: 9. Per germline, CDR1 MNHEY and CDR2 SMNVEV (reference sequence). This CDR3 contains 15 residues. Written as DNA, the CDR3 is TGTGCCAGCAGTTCACCCGGATCAGGGGGCGAGACCCAGTACTTC. It encodes CASSSPGSGGETQYF.

The J gene is TRBJ2-7, the V gene TRBV5-1; 12 bases are shared with TRBD2. The ends lost 2 bases at V and 3 bases at J; junction bases unmatched: 3. The CDR3 loop spans 15 amino acids. In germline, CDR1 is SGHRS, CDR2 YFSETQ. CDR3 bases: TGCGCCAGCAGCTTTAGACTAGCGGGAGACTACGAGCAGTACTTC. It translates to CASSFRLAGDYEQYF.